This TCR beta chain was recovered during a study of vaccination and CD4 T cells after COVID-19. The CDR3 is made up of 11 amino acids. Germline CDR1 SNHLY, CDR2 FYNNEI. Trimming left V 7 bases short and J 1 base short, with 4 bases between. An Oncomine TCR Beta short-read assay was used to sequence the DNA from cultured CD4+ T cells. One entry per CDR3 protein, called by TCRdb with MiXCR from the PCR reads. This sample carries 9,500 to 15,000 distinct CDR3 sequences, 30% of them seen once, and the ten largest clones take 23%. Treatment reported: roughly 11-day PBMC culture with coronavirus spike peptide pools or control peptides (ViraFEST assay). On this clonotype: The antigen is not known.

Specimen: cultured CD4+ T cells from blood. This TCR was recovered from a human donor with COVID-19. The chain carries TRBV2 and TRBJ1-1; no reliable D call. CDR3 DNA: TGTGCCAGCAAAGAGAACACTGAAGCTTTCTTT. The encoded protein is CASKENTEAFF.